The sequence of this T cell receptor beta chain was determined in a study of T cells in Graves' hyperthyroidism and ophthalmopathy. Study at large: Before treatment of any kind, peripheral blood was taken at initial diagnosis.

Amplification targeted TCR beta CDR3 regions from RNA transcripts. When the TCR CDR3 underwent first-round RT-PCR, the HTBI primer set was used. TCRdb re-called the multiplex PCR reads through MiXCR, storing one row per CDR3 protein. The profile shows a few hundred thousand distinct CDR3 sequences, about a sixth of them singletons. Germline V CDR1 and CDR2: MNHEY, SVGAGI. Trimming removed 2 bases from V and 1 base from J; junction bases left unmatched: 2. This CDR3 has 14 amino acids. This sequence was found in a woman in her twenties or thirties with Graves' hyperthyroidism. The chain uses TRBV6-5 and TRBJ2-7, with 7 nucleotides matching TRBD2. The sample was blood. CDR3 sequence (DNA): TGTGCCAGCAGTTACAAGCGGGATTCCTACGAGCAGTACTTC. Encoded protein: CASSYKRDSYEQYF.